Below, 31 T cell receptor beta chains from the same sample are listed, as sequenced in a study of blood T cells in healthy people across ages. A J-beta primer mix and a sample-barcoded 5' primer were used in a second PCR of about 7 to 12 cycles. TCRdb re-called the 5' RACE reads through MiXCR, storing one row per CDR3 protein. The sample yields about 970,000 distinct CDR3 sequences, roughly 50% seen once. Sequencing was carried out using blood. These receptors were taken from an older woman in good health.

V and J are TRBV20-1 and TRBJ2-5, with D perhaps matching TRBD1 (5 bases). V lost 4 bases, J lost 2 bases, and 11 bases lay in between. CDR1 is DFQATT, CDR2 SNEGSKA, per germline (reference sequence). The CDR3 has 13 residues. Here the CDR3 DNA reads TGCAGTGCTACTCAGGGCCTTCAAGAGACCCAGTACTTC. This sequence encodes CSATQGLQETQYF.

For this clonotype: The junction and the germline gene differ at one end; a read error may be behind it. The chain is built from TRBV7-2 and TRBJ2-7; D may correspond to TRBD1 or TRBD2 (6 bases each). The CDR3 sequence is 19 residues long. The germline CDR1 and CDR2 sequences are SGHTA and FQGNSA. CDR3 loop: CASSLKGGKASEERYEQCF. In nucleotides, the CDR3 is TGTGCCAGCAGCTTAAAGGGGGGAAAAGCTAGCGAAGAGAGATACGAGCAGTGCTTC.

A note on this clonotype: One end of the junction does not line up with germline, which may come from a read error. J is TRBJ1-4 and V is TRBV18, with D possibly TRBD1 on 5 matching bases. Germline CDR1 and CDR2: KGHSH and LQKENI. This CDR3 is 18 amino acids long. This CDR3 is CASSPPNQVPMGVERLFF. For the CDR3, the DNA is TGTGCCAGCTCACCACCGAACCAAGTCCCGATGGGGGTTGAAAGACTGTTTTTT.

This clonotype has only a few counts. This chain uses TRBV9 with TRBJ1-2; a possible D gene is TRBD1 (6 bases). This CDR3 is 13 amino acids long. Per the germline V gene, CDR1 is SGDLS and CDR2 is YYNGEE. Trimming took 4 bases from V and 7 from J, leaving 14 bases between them. CDR3 sequence: CASSPNRDRGYTF. The DNA for the CDR3 is TGTGCCAGCAGCCCGAACAGGGATCGTGGCTACACCTTC.

The chain is built from TRBV7-2 and TRBJ2-5; 10 bases are a match to TRBD1. The CDR3 contains 20 residues. Germline-derived CDR1 and CDR2 are SGHTA and FQGNSA. V shed 5 bases and J 4 bases; nucleotides not matched to a gene: 22. CDR3 sequence: CASSLPGQGIPSGAVETQYF. DNA of the CDR3: TGTGCCAGCAGCCTACCGGGACAGGGGATCCCTAGCGGTGCGGTAGAGACCCAGTACTTC.

This chain connects TRBV5-1 to TRBJ2-5; D is possibly TRBD1 (5 bases). The CDR3 runs to 18 residues. With 2 bases removed from V and 1 base from J, the gap between germline ends came to 21 bases. The V gene's germline CDR1 is SGHRS and CDR2 YFSETQ. The CDR3 loop reads CASSFRPGPGRGQETQYF. Here the CDR3 DNA reads TGCGCCAGCAGCTTTCGACCTGGGCCCGGAAGGGGCCAAGAGACCCAGTACTTC.

This clonotype was seen a few times. The chain is built from TRBV20-1 and TRBJ2-7, with 10 nucleotides matching TRBD2. The CDR3 totals 16 residues. V lost 0 bases, J lost 6 bases, and 11 bases stayed unmatched. CDR1 and CDR2 from the germline V gene are DFQATT and SNEGSKA (reference sequence). The CDR3 region is CSARDGLRTSGREQYF. The CDR3 DNA follows: TGCAGTGCTAGAGATGGGCTAAGGACTAGCGGCCGCGAGCAGTACTTC.

The sample holds a few counts of this clonotype. This chain joins TRBV7-2 and TRBJ1-6; D is perhaps TRBD1 (6 bases). V lost 6 bases and J lost 9, with 15 bases in between. The CDR3 loop spans 14 amino acids. The V gene's germline CDR1 is SGHTA and CDR2 FQGNSA. The CDR3 sequence: CASRRKEGGSPLHF. The CDR3 DNA follows: TGTGCCAGCAGGCGTAAGGAAGGGGGTTCACCCCTCCACTTT.

In the case of this clonotype: A read error may be the cause here, since a much bigger clone is one base away. V is TRBV7-2 and J is TRBJ2-3; no clear D. CDR3 length: 14 residues. Germline assignment: CDR1 SGHTA and CDR2 FQGNSA. The CDR3 bases are TGTGCCAGCAACTTAGACTCTAGCACAGATACGCAGTATTTT. It is translated as CASNLDSSTDTQYF.

The CDR3 loop is CASSLRRGGQETQYF. As DNA, the CDR3 is TGTGCCAGCAGTTTACGTAGGGGTGGTCAAGAGACCCAGTACTTC. The rearrangement links TRBV12-3 or TRBV12-4 to TRBJ2-5, with a possible D match to TRBD1 (5 bases). Trimming took 2 bases from V and 2 from J, leaving 12 bases between them. CDR3 length equals 15 residues.

A few counts support this clonotype. The chain links TRBV4-1 to TRBJ2-1, with 10 bases fitting TRBD2. Per the germline V gene, CDR1 is MGHRA and CDR2 is YSYEKL. Trimming at V came to 1 base and at J to 2 bases, leaving 5 bases not matched to a gene. The CDR3 runs 17 residues. CDR3 loop: CASSQATSGTAYNEQFF. CDR3 in DNA: TGCGCCAGCAGCCAAGCAACTAGCGGGACCGCCTACAATGAGCAGTTCTTC.

This chain connects TRBV6-5 to TRBJ2-3; D may be TRBD1 or TRBD2 (5 bases each). Germline CDR1 MNHEY, CDR2 SVGAGI. The V end lost 2 bases, the J end lost 5 bases, and 14 bases lay between the germline ends. This CDR3 is 15 amino acids long. CDR3 DNA: TGTGCCAGCAGTTACAGGGGCGCGGGTGGAGATACGCAGTATTTT. Its protein is CASSYRGAGGDTQYF.

The chain couples TRBV15 to TRBJ2-3; D may be TRBD2 (6 bases). The germline CDR1 and CDR2 sequences are LNHNV and YYDKDF (reference sequence). The V and J ends lost 5 bases and 12 bases respectively, with 18 bases between them. CDR3 size: 13 residues. CDR3 protein: CATSLLAGQAQYF. Written as DNA, the CDR3 is TGTGCCACCAGCCTCCTGGCGGGGCAGGCCCAGTATTTT.

The rearrangement joins TRBV5-1 to TRBJ2-1; 11 bases are shared with TRBD2. The J call may be faulty, since TRBJ2-7 better matches the DNA end. There are 18 residues in the CDR3. Germline CDR1 is SGHRS and CDR2 is YFSETQ. The CDR3 region is CASSLVVLAGVGYNEQYF. CDR3 bases: TGCGCCAGCAGCTTGGTAGTACTAGCGGGAGTTGGTTACAATGAGCAGTACTTC.

This clonotype was seen more than once but under ten times. This chain connects TRBV18 to TRBJ2-5, with 7 positions matching TRBD2. This CDR3 is 14 amino acids long. The V and J ends lost 3 bases and 5 bases, in that order; junction bases with no gene match: 6. Looked up from germline, CDR1 is KGHSH and CDR2 is LQKENI. The CDR3 coding sequence is TGTGCCAGCTCACCCTCGACGCGGGAGGAGACCCAGTACTTC. Translating gives CASSPSTREETQYF.

The gene calls are TRBV5-1 and TRBJ2-1; 11 bases fit TRBD2. This CDR3 is 16 amino acids long. V gave up 1 base and J gave up 8 bases; unmatched junction bases: 8. CDR1 is SGHRS and CDR2 is YFSETQ in the germline V gene. The CDR3 is CASSLLLAGDIHEQFF. CDR3 DNA: TGCGCCAGCAGCTTGCTACTAGCGGGAGATATCCATGAGCAGTTCTTC.

This clonotype was counted between two and nine times. This chain links TRBV20-1 with TRBJ1-5, with 9 bases fitting TRBD1. In germline, CDR1 is DFQATT, CDR2 SNEGSKA (reference sequence). V shed 2 bases and J 9 bases; nucleotides not matched to a gene: 8. This CDR3 region has 14 residues. CDR3 protein: CSARQQGALWPQHF. CDR3 bases: TGCAGTGCTAGACAACAGGGGGCCCTTTGGCCCCAGCATTTT.

There are a few counts of this clonotype. The chain couples TRBV6-5 to TRBJ2-5; TRBD2 matches at 8 bases. V trimming: 5 bases; J trimming: 7 bases; junction bases outside the gene matches: 9. The CDR3 length is 14 residues. The germline V gene has CDR1 MNHEY and CDR2 SVGAGI. CDR3 amino acids: CASSPSGWGGTQYF. The CDR3 coding sequence is TGTGCCAGCAGTCCTAGCGGGTGGGGAGGGACCCAGTACTTC.

This clonotype was seen a few times. The chain combines TRBV28 with TRBJ2-5; D is perhaps TRBD1 or TRBD2 (7 bases each). Germline loops: CDR1 MDHEN, CDR2 SYDVKM. Trimming took 6 bases from V and 2 from J, leaving 19 bases between them. This CDR3 has 16 residues. This CDR3 reads CASRPYPRGGQETQYF. The CDR3 DNA is TGTGCCAGCAGACCTTACCCCAGGGGGGGACAAGAGACCCAGTACTTC. The full variable domain, completed using reference TRBV28 and TRBJ2-5, is DVKVTQSSRYLVKRTGEKVFLECVQDMDHENMFWYRQDPGLGLRLIYFSYDVKMKEKGDIPEGYSVSREKKERFSLILESASTNQTSMYLCASRPYPRGGQETQYFGPGTRLLVL.

In this sample, this clonotype turned up a few times. This sequence joins TRBV4-1 and TRBJ2-7; D call uncertain. V dropped 1 base and J dropped 2 bases, with 9 bases sitting between them. Germline V gene data show CDR1 as MGHRA and CDR2 as YSYEKL. The CDR3 has 14 residues. The CDR3 DNA reads as TGCGCCAGCAGCCAAGGGACGCCCACCTACGAGCAGTACTTC. As protein: CASSQGTPTYEQYF.

The rearrangement links TRBV4-1 to TRBJ2-7; D is possibly TRBD2 (6 bases). Trimming removed 1 base from V and 0 bases from J, with 13 bases in between. Germline-derived CDR1 and CDR2 are MGHRA and YSYEKL. The length of the CDR3 is 16 residues. CDR3 sequence: CASSQGILANSYEQYF. The CDR3 DNA follows: TGCGCCAGCAGCCAAGGCATCCTAGCGAACTCCTACGAGCAGTACTTC.

With regard to this clonotype: Compared with germline, one end of the junction differs, possibly owing to a read error. The chain uses TRBV18 and TRBJ2-7, with 11 bases matching TRBD2. The CDR3 sequence is 15 residues long. Germline loops: CDR1 KGHSH, CDR2 LQKENI. CDR3 in amino acids: CTSSPYSSGRTEQYF. CDR3 nucleotide sequence: TGTACCAGCTCACCATATTCTAGCGGGAGGACCGAGCAGTACTTC.

This clonotype occurred a few times. The CDR3 DNA sequence: TGCGCCAGCAGCACTCCCCTTACAGGACAGGGGGCGAGGAATGAGCAGTTCTTC. Translating it yields CASSTPLTGQGARNEQFF. This chain links TRBV4-1 with TRBJ2-1; 11 bases are shared with TRBD1. The CDR3 totals 18 residues. Germline CDR1 and CDR2: MGHRA and YSYEKL. Trimming took 5 bases from V and 7 from J; bases not matched to a gene: 16.

The rearrangement links TRBV27 to TRBJ2-3; D could derive from TRBD1 or TRBD2 (6 bases each). Germline V gene data show CDR1 as MNHEY and CDR2 as SMNVEV (reference sequence). This CDR3 has 15 amino acids. Trimming shortened V by 8 bases and J by 6 bases, and 21 bases separated the two germline ends. The CDR3 bases are TGTGCCAGCGTGTTTAGCGGACCAAGGGGGGATACGCAGTATTTT. Translation: CASVFSGPRGDTQYF.

The chain recombines TRBV20-1 with TRBJ2-7; no firm D call. The CDR3 consists of 17 residues. The germline CDR1 and CDR2 sequences are DFQATT and SNEGSKA (reference sequence). V was pared by 1 base and J by 0 bases, with 19 bases between. The CDR3 spells CSARVNTNGMFSYEQYF. The DNA for the CDR3 is TGCAGTGCTAGAGTCAATACGAATGGGATGTTCTCCTACGAGCAGTACTTC.

This clonotype was seen only once. The chain couples TRBV5-1 to TRBJ2-1; 9 nucleotides align to TRBD2. The germline V gene encodes CDR1 SGHRS and CDR2 YFSETQ. The J segment lost 8 bases and the V segment lost 4 bases, leaving 13 bases of the junction unmatched. The CDR3 has 16 amino acids. The CDR3 coding sequence is TGCGCCAGCAGCCGAGGGGCGGGAGGGGTCTGGGATGAGCAGTTCTTC. It specifies CASSRGAGGVWDEQFF.

On this clonotype itself: A junction end diverges from the germline sequence, so it may reflect a read error. The V and J genes are TRBV20-1 and TRBJ2-1; 7 positions match TRBD2. This CDR3 is 16 amino acids long. CDR1 and CDR2 from the germline V gene are DFQATT and SNEGSKA (reference sequence). The CDR3 loop is CSARGSGTHSYNGQFF. The DNA for the CDR3 is TGCAGTGCTAGAGGAAGCGGGACCCACTCCTACAATGGGCAGTTCTTC.

The CDR3 region is CSALPGFDQPQHF. For the CDR3, the DNA is TGCAGCGCCCTTCCAGGGTTCGATCAGCCCCAGCATTTT. The gene calls are TRBV29-1 and TRBJ1-5, with D possibly matching TRBD1 (5 bases). The ends were cut back, 7 bases at V and 5 bases at J, with 15 bases in the middle. CDR3 size: 13 residues. Germline CDR1 reads SQVTM; CDR2 reads ANQGSEA.

This clonotype was seen more than once but under ten times. This chain connects TRBV29-1 to TRBJ2-5, with TRBD1 matching over 7 bases. The germline V gene encodes CDR1 SQVTM and CDR2 ANQGSEA. The ends lost 7 bases at V and 1 base at J; junction bases unmatched: 3. The CDR3 covers 12 residues. Here the CDR3 DNA reads TGCAGCGGAGGACAGGCCCAAGAGACCCAGTACTTC. This gives the protein CSGGQAQETQYF.

This clonotype has only one observation. CDR3 nucleotide sequence: TGTGCCAGCAGCGACCATACAGATACGCAGTATTTT. Protein: CASSDHTDTQYF. The chain links TRBV7-6 to TRBJ2-3; D call uncertain. CDR1 SGHVS and CDR2 FNYEAQ come from the germline V gene. V was shortened by 5 bases and J by 3 bases, with 6 bases between the two germline ends. CDR3 length: 12 residues.

This clonotype was seen many times. The chain uses TRBV12-3 or TRBV12-4 and TRBJ1-5, with D unresolved. V was shortened by 3 bases and J by 7 bases, with 10 bases between the two germline ends. The CDR3 extends over 13 amino acids. CDR3 nucleotide sequence: TGTGCCAGCAGTTTGGGAATTGGGCAGCCCCAGCATTTT. Residues: CASSLGIGQPQHF.